The 24 T cell receptor beta chains listed next were all sequenced from one sample in a study of cytomegalovirus exposure and HLA in healthy donors. The protocol was immunoSEQ multiplex PCR, while the TCRdb copy is restricted to in-frame clones and leaves out a portion. This sample carries 150,000 to 200,000 clones, over 80% of them seen once, and the ten largest clones take around 2.4%. Source material: PBMCs. Every receptor here comes from a man aged 25-45 years in good health and CMV-seropositive.

For the CDR3, the DNA is TGTGCCAGTACCCCGGAGGAGCAGTACTTC. It is translated as CASTPEEQYF. The gene calls are TRBV19 and TRBJ2-7; D unresolved. The CDR3 extends over 10 amino acids. Germline CDR1 reads LNHDA; CDR2 reads SQIVND (reference sequence). V was cut by 7 bases and J by 7 bases, with 8 bases left in between.

The genes are TRBV19 and TRBJ2-6; weak D call: TRBD1 (5 bases). The V end was cut by 3 bases, the J end by 0 bases, with 12 bases between. The CDR3 consists of 17 residues. The germline CDR1 and CDR2 sequences are LNHDA and SQIVND (reference sequence). CDR3 DNA sequence: TGTGCCAGTAGTATTGACAGAGCGATCTCTGGGGCCAACGTCCTGACTTTC. This codes for CASSIDRAISGANVLTF.

The J gene is TRBJ2-7, the V gene TRBV6-5, with 7 bases identical to TRBD2. The CDR3 consists of 15 residues. The J segment lost 3 bases and the V segment lost 6 bases, leaving 11 bases of the junction unmatched. In germline, CDR1 is MNHEY, CDR2 SVGAGI. The CDR3 spells CASSRRGEGHYEQYF. The CDR3 nucleotides are TGTGCCAGCAGCCGACGGGGGGAAGGGCACTACGAGCAGTACTTC.

The rearrangement joins TRBV4-1 to TRBJ2-1; TRBD2 matches 8 bases. The CDR3 sequence is 16 residues long. Germline V CDR1 and CDR2: MGHRA, YSYEKL. V lost 0 bases, J lost 6 bases, and 7 bases stayed unmatched. CDR3 DNA sequence: TGCGCCAGCAGCCAAGAGGGGACTAGAGTTTTCAATGAGCAGTTCTTC. This encodes CASSQEGTRVFNEQFF.

The gene calls are TRBV9 and TRBJ2-1; D possibly corresponds to TRBD1 (5 bases). Germline V gene data show CDR1 as SGDLS and CDR2 as YYNGEE. Trimming removed 3 bases from V and 0 bases from J, with 7 bases in between. CDR3 size: 14 residues. The CDR3 loop reads CASSGTSSYNEQFF. The CDR3 bases are TGTGCCAGCAGCGGGACATCCTCCTACAATGAGCAGTTCTTC.

The chain combines TRBV29-1 with TRBJ1-2; 8 positions match TRBD1. Germline V lookup: CDR1 SQVTM, CDR2 ANQGSEA. The V and J ends lost 7 bases and 4 bases, in that order; junction bases with no gene match: 8. This CDR3 contains 13 residues. The CDR3 reads CSAEKDRAYGYTF. The CDR3 DNA reads as TGCAGCGCGGAAAAGGACAGGGCCTATGGCTACACCTTC.

The J gene is TRBJ1-1, the V gene TRBV7-9; no firm D call. Germline V CDR1 and CDR2: SEHNR, FQNEAQ (reference sequence). V lost 5 bases to trimming and J lost 1 base, with 11 bases between them. The CDR3 contains 14 residues. The DNA for the CDR3 is TGTGCCAGCAGCCGTGGGGAGTCGAACACTGAAGCTTTCTTT. Translating it yields CASSRGESNTEAFF.

The CDR3 protein is CAWSDRGPGEQFF. CDR3 in DNA: TGTGCCTGGAGTGATAGGGGGCCTGGTGAGCAGTTCTTC. The rearrangement links TRBV30 to TRBJ2-1, with 7 bases matching TRBD1. After removal of 1 base from V and 9 bases from J, the junction contained 6 bases not matched to a gene. CDR1 is GTSNPN, CDR2 SVGIG, per germline (reference sequence). This CDR3 is 13 amino acids long.

The chain carries TRBV6-1 and TRBJ2-3; a possible D gene is TRBD2 (5 bases). Germline V gene sequence: CDR1 MNHNS, CDR2 SASEGT. Trimming shortened V by 8 bases and J by 1 base, and 16 bases separated the two germline ends. The CDR3 is 15 residues long. The CDR3 here is CASSPRRGGTDTQYF. The DNA of the CDR3 is TGTGCCAGCTCCCCACGTCGGGGTGGCACAGATACGCAGTATTTT.

This clone was seen a few times. This rearrangement joins TRBV5-5 to TRBJ1-2, with 9 bases that match TRBD1. The CDR3 sequence is 16 residues long. V gave up 4 bases and J gave up 4 bases; unmatched junction bases: 11. Germline V CDR1 and CDR2: SGHKS, YYEKEE (reference sequence). CDR3 in DNA: TGTGCCAGCAGCCAGCCCAGGGACAGGGCCCTCTATGGCTACACCTTC. Protein product: CASSQPRDRALYGYTF.

CDR3 residues: CASSLVGLYGYTF. DNA for the CDR3: TGCGCCAGCAGCTTGGTCGGTCTCTATGGCTACACCTTC. The rearrangement links TRBV5-1 to TRBJ1-2; D gene ambiguous. The germline V gene has CDR1 SGHRS and CDR2 YFSETQ. This CDR3 has 13 residues. V dropped 0 bases and J dropped 4 bases, with 7 bases sitting between them.

This chain uses TRBV25-1 with TRBJ1-4; 7 bases are shared with TRBD1. V trimming: 3 bases; J trimming: 5 bases; junction bases outside the gene matches: 3. This CDR3 is built from 14 residues. Germline assignment: CDR1 MGHDK and CDR2 SYGVNS. The CDR3 DNA reads as TGTGCCAGCAGTGATGACAGGGCCAATGAAAAACTGTTTTTT. Translating it yields CASSDDRANEKLFF. The entire variable domain, with the rest obtained from reference TRBV25-1 and TRBJ1-4, is as follows: EADIYQTPRYLVIGTGKKITLECSQTMGHDKMYWYQQDPGMELHLIHYSYGVNSTEKGDLSSESTVSRIRTEHFPLTLESARPSHTSQYLCASSDDRANEKLFFGSGTQLSVL.

DNA of the CDR3: TGTGCCAGCAGCTCCCGGGACTGGGGAATTTATGAGCAGTTCTTC. Its protein product is CASSSRDWGIYEQFF. The chain has TRBV7-8 and TRBJ2-1, with D possibly matching TRBD2 (6 bases). Looked up from germline, CDR1 is SGHVS and CDR2 is FQNEAQ. The CDR3 loop spans 15 amino acids. V was trimmed by 4 bases and J by 8 bases, leaving 18 bases between them.

The chain carries TRBV6-5 and TRBJ1-6; D is unclear. The CDR3 sequence is 13 residues long. V was pared by 0 bases and J by 11 bases, with 8 bases between. Germline CDR1 is MNHEY and CDR2 is SVGAGI. CDR3 in DNA: TGTGCCAGCAGTTACTCCTCCCCCCCACCCCTCCACTTT. Translated: CASSYSSPPPLHF.

The chain is built from TRBV2 and TRBJ1-2; D not resolved. The V and J ends lost 5 bases and 5 bases respectively, with 9 bases between them. The germline gives CDR1 SNHLY, CDR2 FYNNEI. The CDR3 has 12 amino acids. In DNA, the CDR3 is TGTGCCAGCAGTCCCGGGGTATATGGCTACACCTTC. Translating gives CASSPGVYGYTF.

This clone was found a few times. The J gene is TRBJ1-2, the V gene TRBV21-1; TRBD1, the table's D call, lacks a check against the DNA. TRBV21-1 is noted as a pseudogene. The CDR3 totals 16 residues. The CDR3 nucleotides read TGTGCCAGCAGCAAAGACGAAACAGGAAGGATCTATGGCTACACCTTC. Translating gives CASSKDETGRIYGYTF.

The chain links TRBV11-2 to TRBJ2-3; 7 bases fit TRBD1. CDR1 is SGHAT, CDR2 FQNNGV, per germline. The CDR3 sequence is 14 residues long. The V segment lost 3 bases and the J segment 4 bases; nucleotides outside the gene matches: 4. CDR3 nucleotide sequence: TGTGCCAGCAGCTTCCGACAGGGACCAGATACGCAGTATTTT. It yields the protein CASSFRQGPDTQYF.

The chain carries TRBV4-3 and TRBJ1-2; D is ambiguous. V lost 0 bases and J 5 bases, leaving 16 bases between the germline ends. This CDR3 spans 16 amino acids. CDR1 and CDR2 from the germline V gene are LGHNA and YSLEER. CDR3 protein: CASSQEFEGLIYGYTF. CDR3 DNA: TGCGCCAGCAGCCAAGAATTCGAGGGTTTGATTTATGGCTACACCTTC.

V and J are TRBV6-5 and TRBJ2-7; maybe TRBD1 (6 bases). The CDR3 spans 16 residues. V was shortened by 3 bases and J by 3 bases, with 18 bases between the two germline ends. The germline gives CDR1 MNHEY, CDR2 SVGAGI. The CDR3 is CASSYSPGGQHYEQYF. As DNA, the CDR3 is TGTGCCAGCAGTTATTCCCCGGGTGGACAGCACTACGAGCAGTACTTC.

V and J are TRBV5-5 and TRBJ1-2; D may be TRBD1 (5 bases). This CDR3 contains 14 residues. Germline V gene lookup returns CDR1 SGHKS and CDR2 YYEKEE (reference sequence). Between the trimmed V and J ends, which lost 4 bases and 4 bases, there was a span of 14 bases. CDR3 nucleotides: TGTGCCAGCAGCCCCTGGTGGGGGGGCTATGGCTACACCTTC. Protein: CASSPWWGGYGYTF.

The J gene is TRBJ1-4, the V gene TRBV19; TRBD1 is a possible D gene (5 bases). Trimming stripped 9 bases from V and 0 bases from J, with 14 bases between. The CDR3 spans 15 residues. Germline CDR1 and CDR2: LNHDA and SQIVND (reference sequence). The CDR3 reads CASRQRGTTNEKLFF. In DNA, the CDR3 is TGTGCCAGCCGACAGCGCGGTACAACTAATGAAAAACTGTTTTTT.

The rearrangement uses TRBV27 and TRBJ2-7; 13 bases line up with TRBD2. The germline CDR1 and CDR2 sequences are MNHEY and SMNVEV (reference sequence). The J segment lost 6 bases and the V segment lost 5 bases, leaving 10 bases of the junction unmatched. This CDR3 spans 16 amino acids. For the CDR3, the DNA is TGTGCCAGCAGTCAACCCCCGGGACTAGCGGGGAGCGAGCAGTACTTC. This translates into CASSQPPGLAGSEQYF.

The chain carries TRBV27 and TRBJ2-3; TRBD2 agrees at 8 bases. The V segment lost 0 bases and the J segment 6 bases; nucleotides outside the gene matches: 5. The CDR3 is 15 residues long. Germline V gene data show CDR1 as MNHEY and CDR2 as SMNVEV (reference sequence). For the CDR3, the DNA is TGTGCCAGCAGTTTATCGGTAGCGGGGTCGGATACGCAGTATTTT. Its protein product is CASSLSVAGSDTQYF.

The V call is TRBV2, the J call TRBJ1-5; D gene unclear. The CDR3 covers 14 residues. Trimming stripped 6 bases from V and 5 bases from J, with 14 bases between. Germline lookup yields CDR1 SNHLY and CDR2 FYNNEI. Here the CDR3 DNA reads TGTGCCAGCAGAGACCGGGAGATGGATCAGCCCCAGCATTTT. Protein product: CASRDREMDQPQHF.